The 32 T cell receptor beta chains given below trace back to one sample, sequenced in a study of OX40 agonist ivuxolimab in advanced cancers. Some clones are missing from TCRdb's copy, which holds only in-frame ones; the method was immunoSEQ multiplex PCR. The sample lists 85,000 to 130,000 clones, over 75% seen once, with approximately 0.34% in the top ten. The material was CD4+ or CD8+ T cells sorted from blood, obtained in a trial of the OX40 agonist ivuxolimab. The receptor set was obtained from an adult with an advanced solid tumor such as melanoma, head and neck, liver or kidney cancer.

This rearrangement joins TRBV6-5 to TRBJ1-1; D not resolved. V dropped 0 bases and J dropped 0 bases, with 11 bases sitting between them. The length of the CDR3 is 16 residues. Per the germline V gene, CDR1 is MNHEY and CDR2 is SVGAGI. CDR3 residues: CASSYSRQLMNTEAFF. In DNA form, the CDR3 reads TGTGCCAGCAGTTACTCGAGGCAGCTCATGAACACTGAAGCTTTCTTT.

The rearrangement uses TRBV11-2 and TRBJ2-7, with no clear D. The ends were cut back, 5 bases at V and 6 bases at J, with 11 bases in the middle. The CDR3 length is 12 residues. Per the germline V gene, CDR1 is SGHAT and CDR2 is FQNNGV. CDR3 DNA sequence: TGTGCCAGCAGCCTTGGGGTTGGCGAGCAGTACTTC. Translating gives CASSLGVGEQYF.

The chain joins TRBV6-1 to TRBJ2-1; D might be TRBD1 (6 bases). The V and J ends lost 9 bases and 7 bases respectively, with 13 bases between them. The germline V gene encodes CDR1 MNHNS and CDR2 SASEGT. The CDR3 covers 12 residues. The CDR3 sequence is CASVQGGNEQFF. DNA for the CDR3: TGTGCCAGTGTACAGGGTGGAAATGAGCAGTTCTTC.

V gene TRBV20-1 combines with J gene TRBJ2-7; D not certain. Germline CDR1 is DFQATT and CDR2 is SNEGSKA (reference sequence). V dropped 1 base and J dropped 3 bases, with 1 base sitting between them. The CDR3 runs 10 residues. The CDR3 DNA reads as TGCAGTGCTAGAGTCTACGAGCAGTACTTC. This sequence encodes CSARVYEQYF.

V gene TRBV28 combines with J gene TRBJ2-7; a possible D gene is TRBD1 (5 bases). With 5 bases removed from V and 2 bases from J, the gap between germline ends came to 13 bases. The CDR3 is 14 residues long. Germline CDR1 reads MDHEN; CDR2 reads SYDVKM. This chain's CDR3 is CASSRGQETYEQYF. The CDR3, as DNA: TGTGCCAGCAGTCGCGGACAAGAAACCTACGAGCAGTACTTC. Full variable domain (missing parts from reference TRBV28 and TRBJ2-7): DVKVTQSSRYLVKRTGEKVFLECVQDMDHENMFWYRQDPGLGLRLIYFSYDVKMKEKGDIPEGYSVSREKKERFSLILESASTNQTSMYLCASSRGQETYEQYFGPGTRLTVT.

The V call is TRBV19, the J call TRBJ2-1; 13 bases match TRBD2. The CDR3 totals 14 residues. Losses at the gene ends were 7 bases for V and 9 bases for J; bases not matched to a gene: 6. Germline V gene data show CDR1 as LNHDA and CDR2 as SQIVND (reference sequence). This CDR3 is CASTTSGRGGEQFF. The CDR3 coding sequence is TGTGCCAGTACTACTAGCGGGAGGGGGGGTGAGCAGTTCTTC.

This clone has just a few counts. The chain recombines TRBV5-4 with TRBJ1-2; 7 nucleotides match TRBD1. Per germline, CDR1 SGHNT and CDR2 YYREEE (reference sequence). The CDR3 contains 14 residues. After removal of 1 base from V and 8 bases from J, the junction contained 8 bases not matched to a gene. The CDR3 spells CASSLKGTVSGYTF. In DNA form, the CDR3 reads TGTGCCAGCAGCTTGAAGGGGACAGTCTCGGGCTACACCTTC.

With respect to this clone: Other nucleotide sequences from this sample produce the same CDR3. This chain joins TRBV7-9 and TRBJ2-5; D might be TRBD2 (6 bases). Germline lookup yields CDR1 SEHNR and CDR2 FQNEAQ (reference sequence). V lost 1 base and J 5 bases, leaving 11 bases between the germline ends. CDR3 length: 14 residues. CDR3: CASSLVGGMETQYF. The CDR3 DNA follows: TGTGCCAGCAGCTTAGTGGGCGGGATGGAGACCCAGTACTTC.

CDR3 in DNA: TGTGCCAGCAGCTTAGCCGGGGGCAGCTCTGGAAACACCATATATTTT. This codes for CASSLAGGSSGNTIYF. The V and J genes are TRBV7-6 and TRBJ1-3; tentatively, D is TRBD1 (6 bases). V was pared by 0 bases and J by 0 bases, with 9 bases between. Germline V gives CDR1 SGHVS, CDR2 FNYEAQ. The CDR3 sequence is 16 residues long.

Comment on this clone: The same CDR3 is also encoded by other DNA sequences in this sample. The rearrangement links TRBV27 to TRBJ2-5; D gene uncertain. The CDR3 spans 14 residues. V was shortened by 0 bases and J by 2 bases, with 7 bases between the two germline ends. Germline values: CDR1 MNHEY, CDR2 SMNVEV (reference sequence). The CDR3 spells CASSLSPAQETQYF. CDR3 coding DNA: TGTGCCAGCAGTTTATCCCCAGCTCAAGAGACCCAGTACTTC.

The chain is built from TRBV7-2 and TRBJ1-2, with a tentative D call TRBD1 (5 bases). The CDR3 contains 15 residues. From germline, CDR1 is SGHTA and CDR2 FQGNSA. V was cut by 5 bases and J by 2 bases, with 15 bases left in between. CDR3 nucleotide sequence: TGTGCCAGCAGCCCAAGGCGGGACCGCAACTATGGCTACACCTTC. It encodes CASSPRRDRNYGYTF. Full variable domain (remainder filled in from reference TRBV7-2 and TRBJ1-2): GAGVSQSPSNKVTEKGKDVELRCDPISGHTALYWYRQSLGQGLEFLIYFQGNSAPDKSGLPSDRFSAERTGGSVSTLTIQRTQQEDSAVYLCASSPRRDRNYGYTFGSGTRLTVV.

The rearrangement links TRBV5-5 to TRBJ2-3; D may be TRBD1 (5 bases). Trimming shortened V by 4 bases and J by 4 bases, and 16 bases separated the two germline ends. CDR3 length: 15 residues. Per germline, CDR1 SGHKS and CDR2 YYEKEE (reference sequence). In DNA form, the CDR3 reads TGTGCCAGCAGCCACTCTCGCGGCAGGGCAGATACGCAGTATTTT. It translates to CASSHSRGRADTQYF.

J is TRBJ2-3 and V is TRBV11-2, with TRBD2 as a possible D gene (7 bases). The germline V gene encodes CDR1 SGHAT and CDR2 FQNNGV. V dropped 2 bases and J dropped 2 bases, with 11 bases sitting between them. The CDR3 is 15 residues long. CDR3 nucleotide sequence: TGTGCCAGCAGCTTATTAGGGGGGGACACAGATACGCAGTATTTT. This sequence encodes CASSLLGGDTDTQYF.

The V and J genes are TRBV27 and TRBJ2-5, with 8 bases aligning to TRBD2. The V gene's germline CDR1 is MNHEY and CDR2 SMNVEV (reference sequence). The CDR3 totals 16 residues. V lost 5 bases to trimming and J lost 4 bases; unmatched junction nucleotides: 12. Here the CDR3 DNA reads TGTGCCAGCAGTCCCATCTGGGGGACTAGTGGAGAGACCCAGTACTTC. Protein product: CASSPIWGTSGETQYF.

The chain carries TRBV6-5 and TRBJ2-5; 8 nucleotides line up with TRBD1. V lost 3 bases and J lost 4; bases outside the gene matches: 4. The CDR3 runs to 14 residues. The germline gives CDR1 MNHEY, CDR2 SVGAGI. In nucleotides, the CDR3 is TGTGCCAGCAGTTATGGACAGGGATCAGAGACCCAGTACTTC. Amino acids: CASSYGQGSETQYF.

On this clone itself: At one end the junction does not follow the germline gene, possibly because of a read error. The rearrangement uses TRBV5-5 and TRBJ2-5; TRBD1 is a possible D gene (5 bases). Germline CDR1 and CDR2: SGHKS and YYEKEE (reference sequence). This CDR3 has 15 residues. CDR3 bases: TGTGTCAGCAGCTTGGAGCCAGGGAAAGGAGAGACCCAGTACTTC. Translating gives CVSSLEPGKGETQYF.

The rearrangement joins TRBV6-1 to TRBJ2-7; a possible D gene is TRBD1 (6 bases). With 5 bases removed from V and 3 bases from J, the gap between germline ends came to 8 bases. This CDR3 comprises 12 residues. The germline V gene encodes CDR1 MNHNS and CDR2 SASEGT. This CDR3 reads CASSRQVYEQYF. DNA of the CDR3: TGTGCCAGCAGTCGACAGGTCTACGAGCAGTACTTC.

This clone appeared once. This rearrangement joins TRBV2 to TRBJ2-7, with TRBD1 matching 10 bases. The J segment lost 3 bases and the V segment lost 3 bases, leaving 5 bases of the junction unmatched. The germline V gene encodes CDR1 SNHLY and CDR2 FYNNEI. The CDR3 spans 15 residues. Here the CDR3 DNA reads TGTGCCAGCAGTGAGGGGGACAGGGGAATCTACGAGCAGTACTTC. It yields the protein CASSEGDRGIYEQYF.

V usage is TRBV9 and J usage is TRBJ2-7; no firm D call. Germline V gene sequence: CDR1 SGDLS, CDR2 YYNGEE. The V end was cut by 0 bases, the J end by 0 bases, with 10 bases between. CDR3 length: 15 residues. CDR3 amino acids: CASSVGPTSSYEQYF. CDR3 bases: TGTGCCAGCAGCGTAGGACCGACGAGCTCCTACGAGCAGTACTTC. Variable domain in full (rest from reference TRBV9 and TRBJ2-7): DSGVTQTPKHLITATGQRVTLRCSPRSGDLSVYWYQQSLDQGLQFLIQYYNGEERAKGNILERFSAQQFPDLHSELNLSSLELGDSALYFCASSVGPTSSYEQYFGPGTRLTVT.

This clone was observed once. This chain joins TRBV19 and TRBJ2-4; the match to TRBD2 covers 7 bases. Germline-derived CDR1 and CDR2 are LNHDA and SQIVND (reference sequence). The junction had 7 bases not matched to a gene; V was cut back by 5 bases and J by 6 bases. The length of the CDR3 is 14 residues. The CDR3 DNA reads TGTGCCAGTAGTGTCACGGGGAGGGGAAACATTCAGTACTTC. Residues: CASSVTGRGNIQYF.

This rearrangement joins TRBV4-2 to TRBJ1-2; weak D call: TRBD1 (5 bases). This CDR3 has 15 amino acids. The V end was cut by 5 bases, the J end by 0 bases, with 13 bases between. Germline V lookup: CDR1 LGHNA, CDR2 YNFKEQ. The CDR3 nucleotides are TGTGCCAGCAGCACCCAGGGACGGTCTAACTATGGCTACACCTTC. This gives the protein CASSTQGRSNYGYTF.

The V call is TRBV6-5, the J call TRBJ2-3; 9 nucleotides match TRBD1. Per germline, CDR1 MNHEY and CDR2 SVGAGI. Losses at the gene ends were 7 bases for V and 4 bases for J; bases not matched to a gene: 6. This CDR3 has 14 residues. In DNA, the CDR3 is TGTGCCAGCAAGGACAGGGGATGGGCAGATACGCAGTATTTT. As protein: CASKDRGWADTQYF.

The chain is built from TRBV28 and TRBJ2-7; 8 positions agree with TRBD2. The germline V gene has CDR1 MDHEN and CDR2 SYDVKM. This CDR3 is built from 15 residues. V lost 3 bases and J lost 2; bases outside the gene matches: 6. The CDR3 loop is CASSFLAGPPYEQYF. DNA of the CDR3: TGTGCCAGCAGTTTTTTAGCGGGACCCCCCTACGAGCAGTACTTC.

The chain combines TRBV30 with TRBJ2-5, with D possibly being TRBD1 (6 bases). Trimming took 2 bases from V and 5 from J, leaving 9 bases between them. The germline V gene encodes CDR1 GTSNPN and CDR2 SVGIG (reference sequence). The CDR3 is 12 amino acids. In nucleotides, the CDR3 is TGTGCCTGGAGTTTGCAGGGGGAGACCCAGTACTTC. Translation: CAWSLQGETQYF.

The chain is built from TRBV9 and TRBJ1-2; 11 bases agree with TRBD1. The germline V gene encodes CDR1 SGDLS and CDR2 YYNGEE. The CDR3 covers 15 residues. With 1 base clipped from V and 4 bases from J, the junction kept 3 bases outside the gene matches. CDR3 coding DNA: TGTGCCAGCAGCGTACGGACAGGGGGCAGCTATGGCTACACCTTC. Translation gives CASSVRTGGSYGYTF.

This chain links TRBV4-3 with TRBJ1-1; weak D call: TRBD1 (5 bases). The CDR3 has 14 residues. Germline V CDR1 and CDR2: LGHNA, YSLEER. Trimming removed 4 bases from V and 4 bases from J, with 13 bases in between. CDR3 sequence reads: CASSPGGGATEAFF. In DNA, the CDR3 is TGCGCCAGCAGCCCCGGGGGTGGGGCCACTGAAGCTTTCTTT.

This chain joins TRBV30 and TRBJ2-3; D is undetermined. V was trimmed by 2 bases and J by 1 base, leaving 7 bases between them. This CDR3 spans 13 amino acids. The germline CDR1 and CDR2 sequences are GTSNPN and SVGIG (reference sequence). The CDR3 DNA reads TGTGCCTGGAGTTGGAGTGGCACAGATACGCAGTATTTT. Translated: CAWSWSGTDTQYF. Combining the CDR3 with reference TRBV30 and TRBJ2-3 gives the whole variable domain SQTIHQWPATLVQPVGSPLSLECTVEGTSNPNLYWYRQAAGRGLQLLFYSVGIGQISSEVPQNLSASRPQDRQFILSSKKLLLSDSGFYLCAWSWSGTDTQYFGPGTRLTVL.

J is TRBJ2-3 and V is TRBV10-3; D is ambiguous. V lost 7 bases and J lost 4, with 12 bases in between. The CDR3 is made up of 13 amino acids. Germline V gene sequence: CDR1 ENHRY, CDR2 SYGVKD. This CDR3 is CAINLGESDTQYF. The CDR3 nucleotides read TGTGCCATCAACCTAGGCGAGTCAGATACGCAGTATTTT.

This chain joins TRBV25-1 and TRBJ2-1, with 10 bases fitting TRBD1. This CDR3 region has 15 residues. Germline trimming cut 3 bases from V and 5 bases from J; bases unmatched to any gene: 4. The germline gives CDR1 MGHDK, CDR2 SYGVNS. The CDR3 region is CASSEPGTGDNEQFF. CDR3 in DNA: TGTGCCAGCAGTGAGCCCGGGACAGGGGACAATGAGCAGTTCTTC.

The chain uses TRBV6-4 and TRBJ2-4, with D hard to call. Germline V gene lookup returns CDR1 MRHNA and CDR2 SNTAGT. This CDR3 region has 13 residues. Trimming took 8 bases from V and 1 from J, leaving 9 bases between them. The CDR3 spells CASPSSAKNIQYF. CDR3 sequence (DNA): TGTGCCAGCCCGTCTTCTGCCAAAAACATTCAGTACTTC.

The chain combines TRBV28 with TRBJ2-7, with D perhaps TRBD2 (5 bases). Trimming removed 6 bases at V and 0 bases at J, with 18 bases between. Germline CDR1 MDHEN, CDR2 SYDVKM. CDR3 length: 16 amino acids. The CDR3 loop is CASSPSRAEISYEQYF. The CDR3 bases are TGTGCCAGCAGCCCCTCCCGAGCGGAGATCTCCTACGAGCAGTACTTC.

The rearrangement joins TRBV6-1 to TRBJ2-7; D is unclear. Germline V gene lookup returns CDR1 MNHNS and CDR2 SASEGT. The CDR3 sequence is 14 residues long. DNA for the CDR3: TGTGCACCTCTGGGTCAACGCCTGGACTACGAGCAGTACTTC. Protein sequence: CAPLGQRLDYEQYF.